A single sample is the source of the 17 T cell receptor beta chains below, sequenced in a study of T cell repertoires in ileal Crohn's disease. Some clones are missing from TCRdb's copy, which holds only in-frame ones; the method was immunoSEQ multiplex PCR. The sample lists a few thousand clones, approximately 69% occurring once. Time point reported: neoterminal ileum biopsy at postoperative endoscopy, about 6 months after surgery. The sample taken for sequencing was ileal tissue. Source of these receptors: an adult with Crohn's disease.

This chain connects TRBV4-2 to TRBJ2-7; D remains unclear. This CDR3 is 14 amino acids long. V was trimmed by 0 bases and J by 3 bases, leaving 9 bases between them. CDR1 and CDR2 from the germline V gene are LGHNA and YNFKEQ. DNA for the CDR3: TGTGCCAGCAGCCAAGATCTGGTGAGCTACGAGCAGTACTTC. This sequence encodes CASSQDLVSYEQYF.

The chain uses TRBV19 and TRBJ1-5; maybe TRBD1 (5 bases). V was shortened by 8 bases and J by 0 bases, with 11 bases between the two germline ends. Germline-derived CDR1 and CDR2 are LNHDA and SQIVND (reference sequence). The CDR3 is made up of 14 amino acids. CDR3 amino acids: CASWGGLSNQPQHF. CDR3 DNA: TGTGCCAGTTGGGGGGGTCTTAGCAATCAGCCCCAGCATTTT.

The CDR3 DNA sequence: TGCGCCAGCTTGACCAGGGGGCCGAGCACTGAAGCTTTCTTT. Residues: CASLTRGPSTEAFF. The chain employs TRBV5-1 and TRBJ1-1, with TRBD1 matching over 8 bases. The ends lost 7 bases at V and 4 bases at J; junction bases unmatched: 9. CDR1 and CDR2 from the germline V gene are SGHRS and YFSETQ. The CDR3 consists of 14 residues.

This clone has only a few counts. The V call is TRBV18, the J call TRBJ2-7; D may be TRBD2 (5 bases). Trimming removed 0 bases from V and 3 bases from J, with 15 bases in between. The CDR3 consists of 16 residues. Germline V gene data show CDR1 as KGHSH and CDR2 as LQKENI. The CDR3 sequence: CASSPPKERVLYEQYF. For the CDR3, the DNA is TGTGCCAGCTCACCACCTAAGGAGAGGGTGCTCTACGAGCAGTACTTC.

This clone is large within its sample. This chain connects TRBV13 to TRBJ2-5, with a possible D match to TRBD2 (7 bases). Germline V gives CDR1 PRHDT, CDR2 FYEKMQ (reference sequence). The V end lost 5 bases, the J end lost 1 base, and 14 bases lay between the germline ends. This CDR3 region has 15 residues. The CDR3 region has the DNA TGTGCCAGCAGCACCAAGGGGGGGGGCCAAGAGACCCAGTACTTC. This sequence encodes CASSTKGGGQETQYF.

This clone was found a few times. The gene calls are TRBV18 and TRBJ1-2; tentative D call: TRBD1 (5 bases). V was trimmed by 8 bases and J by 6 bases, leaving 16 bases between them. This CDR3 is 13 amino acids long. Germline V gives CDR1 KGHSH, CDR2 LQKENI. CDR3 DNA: TGTGCCAGCGCCCAGGGCAGGACGGATGGCTACACCTTC. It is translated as CASAQGRTDGYTF.

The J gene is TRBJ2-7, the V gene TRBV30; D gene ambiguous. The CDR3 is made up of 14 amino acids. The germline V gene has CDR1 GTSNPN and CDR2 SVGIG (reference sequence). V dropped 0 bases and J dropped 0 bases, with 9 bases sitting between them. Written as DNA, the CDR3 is TGTGCCTGGAGTGTACTCGGTTTCTCCTACGAGCAGTACTTC. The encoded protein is CAWSVLGFSYEQYF.

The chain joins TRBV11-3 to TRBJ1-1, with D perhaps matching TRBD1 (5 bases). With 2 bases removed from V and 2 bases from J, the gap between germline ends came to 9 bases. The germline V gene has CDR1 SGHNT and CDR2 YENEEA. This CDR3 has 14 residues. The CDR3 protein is CASSLPDRNTEAFF. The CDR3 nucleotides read TGTGCCAGCAGCTTACCAGACAGAAACACTGAAGCTTTCTTT.

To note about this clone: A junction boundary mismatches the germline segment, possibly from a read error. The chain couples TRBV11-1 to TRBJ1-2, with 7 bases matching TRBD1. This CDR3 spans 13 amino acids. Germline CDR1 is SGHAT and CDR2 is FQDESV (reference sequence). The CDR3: CASSLAGQTTLLF. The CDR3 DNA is TGTGCCAGCAGCCTTGCGGGACAGACTACTCTCCTCTTC.

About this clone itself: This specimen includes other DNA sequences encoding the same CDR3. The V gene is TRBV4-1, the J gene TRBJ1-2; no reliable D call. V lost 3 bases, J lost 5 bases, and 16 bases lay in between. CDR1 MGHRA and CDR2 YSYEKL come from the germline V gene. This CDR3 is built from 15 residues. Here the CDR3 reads CASSQGSHTSYGYTF. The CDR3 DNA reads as TGCGCCAGCAGCCAGGGCTCACACACCTCTTATGGCTACACCTTC.

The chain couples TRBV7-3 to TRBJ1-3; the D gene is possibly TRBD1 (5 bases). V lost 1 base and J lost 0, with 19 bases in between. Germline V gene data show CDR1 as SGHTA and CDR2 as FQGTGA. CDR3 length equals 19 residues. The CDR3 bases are TGTGCCAGCAGCTTAATGGCTCCGGGATTGGGGGGCTCTGGAAACACCATATATTTT. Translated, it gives CASSLMAPGLGGSGNTIYF.

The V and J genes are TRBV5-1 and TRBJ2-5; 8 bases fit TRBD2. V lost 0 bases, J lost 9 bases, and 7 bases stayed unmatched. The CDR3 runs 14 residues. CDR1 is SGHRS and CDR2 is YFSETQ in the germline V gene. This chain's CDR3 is CASSLDQRGMAQYF. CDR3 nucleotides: TGCGCCAGCAGCTTGGATCAGCGGGGGATGGCCCAGTACTTC. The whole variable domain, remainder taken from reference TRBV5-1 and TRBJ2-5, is KAGVTQTPRYLIKTRGQQVTLSCSPISGHRSVSWYQQTPGQGLQFLFEYFSETQRNKGNFPGRFSGRQFSNSRSEMNVSTLELGDSALYLCASSLDQRGMAQYFGPGTRLLVL.

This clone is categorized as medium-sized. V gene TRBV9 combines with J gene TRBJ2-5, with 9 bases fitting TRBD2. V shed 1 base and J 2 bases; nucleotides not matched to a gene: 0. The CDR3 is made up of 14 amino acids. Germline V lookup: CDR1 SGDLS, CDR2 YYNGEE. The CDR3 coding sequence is TGTGCCAGCAGCGTACTAGCGGGACAAGAGACCCAGTACTTC. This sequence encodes CASSVLAGQETQYF.

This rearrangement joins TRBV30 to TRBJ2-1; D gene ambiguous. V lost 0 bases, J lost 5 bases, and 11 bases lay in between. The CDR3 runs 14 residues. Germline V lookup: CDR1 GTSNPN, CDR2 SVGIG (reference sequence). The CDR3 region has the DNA TGTGCCTGGAGTGTCGGATGGAGACACAATGAGCAGTTCTTC. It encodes CAWSVGWRHNEQFF.

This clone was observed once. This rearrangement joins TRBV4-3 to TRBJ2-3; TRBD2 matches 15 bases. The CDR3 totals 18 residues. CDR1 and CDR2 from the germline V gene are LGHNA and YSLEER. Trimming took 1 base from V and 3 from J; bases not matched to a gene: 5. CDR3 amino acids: CASSQVRGLAGGTDTQYF. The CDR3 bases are TGCGCCAGCAGCCAAGTGCGGGGACTAGCGGGAGGAACAGATACGCAGTATTTT.

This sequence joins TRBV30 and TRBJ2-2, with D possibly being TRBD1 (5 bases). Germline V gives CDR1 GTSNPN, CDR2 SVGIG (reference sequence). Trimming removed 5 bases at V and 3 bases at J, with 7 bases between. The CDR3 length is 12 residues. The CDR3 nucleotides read TGTGCCTGGGGACACTACACCGGGGAGCTGTTTTTT. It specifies CAWGHYTGELFF.

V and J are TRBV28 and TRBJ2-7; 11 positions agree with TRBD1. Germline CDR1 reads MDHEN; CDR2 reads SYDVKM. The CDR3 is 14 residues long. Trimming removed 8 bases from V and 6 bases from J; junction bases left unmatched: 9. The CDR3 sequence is CASVPGQGDGEQYF. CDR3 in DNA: TGTGCCAGCGTACCGGGACAGGGGGATGGCGAGCAGTACTTC.